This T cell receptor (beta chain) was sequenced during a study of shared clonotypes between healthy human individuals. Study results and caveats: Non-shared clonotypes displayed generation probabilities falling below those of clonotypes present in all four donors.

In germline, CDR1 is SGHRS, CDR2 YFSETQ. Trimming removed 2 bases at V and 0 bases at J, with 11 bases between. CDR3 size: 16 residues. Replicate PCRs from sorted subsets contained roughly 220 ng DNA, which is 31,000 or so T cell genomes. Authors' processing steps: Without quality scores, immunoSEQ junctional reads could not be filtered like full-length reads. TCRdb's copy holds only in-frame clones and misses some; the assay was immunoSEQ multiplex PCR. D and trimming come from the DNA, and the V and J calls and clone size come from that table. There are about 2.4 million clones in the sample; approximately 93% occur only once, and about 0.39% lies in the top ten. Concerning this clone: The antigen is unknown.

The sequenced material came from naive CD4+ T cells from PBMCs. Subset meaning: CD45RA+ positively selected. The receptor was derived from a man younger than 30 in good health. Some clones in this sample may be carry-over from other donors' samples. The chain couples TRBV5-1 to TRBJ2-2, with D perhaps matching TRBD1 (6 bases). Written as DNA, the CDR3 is TGCGCCAGCAGCTTTATCACAGGGTCGAACACCGGGGAGCTGTTTTTT. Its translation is CASSFITGSNTGELFF. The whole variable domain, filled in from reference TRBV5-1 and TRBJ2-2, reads KAGVTQTPRYLIKTRGQQVTLSCSPISGHRSVSWYQQTPGQGLQFLFEYFSETQRNKGNFPGRFSGRQFSNSRSEMNVSTLELGDSALYLCASSFITGSNTGELFFGEGSRLTVL.